A selection of T cell receptor beta chains follows, all from one sample in a study of blood T cell repertoires in COVID-19. TCRdb's copy holds only in-frame clones and misses some; the assay was immunoSEQ multiplex PCR. The table shows approximately 150,000 clones, with 85% occurring only once. Sequenced sample: peripheral blood. The receptor set was obtained from a woman of 80 years or more with COVID-19, enrolled during active disease. Both conserved end residues are part of each CDR3. D genes are given only for firm matches. Size tells how often a clone was seen (once, few, many) or the class of an expanded clone, and some rows leave it out.

few | - | TRBJ2-7 | TRBV2 | 13 | TGTGCCAGCAGTGAGACTGAACCCTACGAGCAGTACTTC | CASSETEPYEQYF
- | TRBD1 | TRBJ2-7 | TRBV5-1 | 14 | TGCGCCAGCAGCCAGGGACAGGGTACCTACGAGCAGTACTTC | CASSQGQGTYEQYF
- | TRBD1 | TRBJ2-4 | TRBV18 | 16 | TGTGCCAGCTCACCTTTCCCCACCAGGGGGAAAAACATTCAGTACTTC | CASSPFPTRGKNIQYF
- | - | TRBJ2-3 | TRBV28 | 15 | TGTGCCAGCAGACCCCGACAGACTAGCACAGATACGCAGTATTTT | CASRPRQTSTDTQYF
- | - | TRBJ2-2 | TRBV5-1 | 14 | TGCGCCAGCAGCTTGCGGCAGGGCACCGGGGAGCTGTTTTTT | CASSLRQGTGELFF
- | TRBD1 | TRBJ1-4 | TRBV6-6 | 16 | TGTGCCAGCAGTTACTACGGGACAGGGATTAATGAAAAACTGTTTTTT | CASSYYGTGINEKLFF
- | - | TRBJ2-7 | TRBV29-1 | 13 | TGCAGCGTTTCAGGGTTTAGGTCCTACGAGCAGTACTTC | CSVSGFRSYEQYF
- | TRBD2 | TRBJ2-2 | TRBV6-5 | 15 | TGTGCCAGCAATGGGGGACTAGTTAGTACCGGGGAGCTGTTTTTT | CASNGGLVSTGELFF
- | TRBD2 | TRBJ2-1 | TRBV18 | 18 | TGTGCCAGCTCACCTCGTCCGAATGCGGGAGGCTTCGGGAATGAGCAGTTCTTC | CASSPRPNAGGFGNEQFF
few | - | TRBJ2-3 | TRBV12-5 | 14 | TGTGCTAGTGGTTTGTCAACAGGGAAAGATACGCAGTATTTT | CASGLSTGKDTQYF
- | - | TRBJ1-2 | TRBV7-9 | 12 | TGTGCCAGCAGCCCGTCGTCGGTATGGTACACCTTC | CASSPSSVWYTF
- | TRBD2 | TRBJ2-3 | TRBV24-1 | 14 | TGTGCCACCAGTGGGGGGGGGACCCTAGATACGCAGTATTTT | CATSGGGTLDTQYF
once | - | TRBJ1-2 | TRBV2 | 16 | TGTGCCAGCAGTGAACTGCGAGCCGACTCTGGCTATGGCTACACCTTC | CASSELRADSGYGYTF
- | TRBD2 | TRBJ2-1 | TRBV3-1/TRBV3-2 | 12 | TGTGCCAGCAGCCGGGGGGGTAATGAGCAGTTCTTC | CASSRGGNEQFF
- | TRBD2 | TRBJ2-2 | TRBV11-2 | 15 | TGTGCCAGCAGCTTCCCTAGCGGGAACACCGGGGAGCTGTTTTTT | CASSFPSGNTGELFF
- | TRBD1 | TRBJ1-2 | TRBV5-1 | 15 | TGCGCCAGCAGTTTTTCGGGGCAGGGGGACGACGGCTACACCTTC | CASSFSGQGDDGYTF
- | TRBD2 | TRBJ2-4 | TRBV19 | 17 | TGTGCCAGTAGTCCCGTCCGGGAGGGATGGGCCAAAAACATTCAGTACTTC | CASSPVREGWAKNIQYF
once | TRBD2 | TRBJ2-5 | TRBV2 | 13 | TGTGCCAGCAGTCTAACTAGCGGGATCACCCAGTACTTC | CASSLTSGITQYF
- | - | TRBJ2-3 | TRBV7-3 | 15 | TGTGCCAGCAGCTCCCCGGGGGACAGCACAGATACGCAGTATTTT | CASSSPGDSTDTQYF
- | - | TRBJ2-1 | TRBV7-2 | 12 | TGTGCCAGCAGCTTACCCCCCAAAGAGCAGTTCTTC | CASSLPPKEQFF
- | - | TRBJ1-1 | TRBV6-5 | 13 | TGTGCCAGCGGCAGGGTGATGAACACTGAAGCTTTCTTT | CASGRVMNTEAFF
- | TRBD1 | TRBJ2-7 | TRBV11-2 | 16 | TGTGCCAGCAGCTTAGATCTAGGGGGCCGCTCCTACGAGCAGTACTTC | CASSLDLGGRSYEQYF
once | - | TRBJ2-1 | TRBV5-4 | 13 | TGTGCCAGCAACCAAGGGGAAGGGATGGAGCAGTTCTTC | CASNQGEGMEQFF
- | TRBD1 | TRBJ1-5 | TRBV4-2 | 16 | TGTGCCAGCAGCTTAACGGACAGGGGGCGCAATCAGCCCCAGCATTTT | CASSLTDRGRNQPQHF
- | - | TRBJ1-6 | TRBV11-2 | 16 | TGTGCCAGCAGCTTGCTACAGGGATTCGATAATTCACCCCTCCACTTT | CASSLLQGFDNSPLHF
- | TRBD2 | TRBJ2-7 | TRBV9 | 15 | TGTGCCAGCAGCGCCTCTAGCGGGGGGGCCTACGAGCAGTACTTC | CASSASSGGAYEQYF
- | - | TRBJ1-1 | TRBV3-1/TRBV3-2 | 13 | TGTGCCAGCTCTATGAACCGGTTCACTGAAGCTTTCTTT | CASSMNRFTEAFF
- | - | TRBJ2-1 | TRBV24-1 | 12 | TGTGCCACCAGTGATCCTCACAATGAGCAGTTCTTC | CATSDPHNEQFF
- | TRBD1 | TRBJ1-3 | TRBV19 | 16 | TGTGCCTCCACGGCTGACAGGGTTAACTCTGGAAACACCATATATTTT | CASTADRVNSGNTIYF
- | - | TRBJ2-5 | TRBV10-2 | 12 | TGCGCCAGCAGTGAAAACAGCAAGACCCAGTACTTC | CASSENSKTQYF
- | - | TRBJ1-1 | TRBV12-3/TRBV12-4 | 12 | TGTGCCAGCAGTTTAGAGGCAGGGAAAGCTTTCTTT | CASSLEAGKAFF
- | - | TRBJ1-2 | TRBV2 | 14 | TGTGCCAGCAGTGTTCGGGGATTCGCGGCGGGCTACACCTTC | CASSVRGFAAGYTF
once | - | TRBJ1-5 | TRBV9 | 14 | TGTGCCAGCACGCGGGATGGCGGTAATCAGCCCCAGCATTTT | CASTRDGGNQPQHF
- | - | TRBJ1-4 | TRBV5-1 | 13 | TGCGCCAGCGGGAGAGCAACTAATGAAAAACTGTTTTTT | CASGRATNEKLFF
- | - | TRBJ2-3 | TRBV3-1/TRBV3-2 | 17 | TGTGCCAGCAGCCAAGACCCCACATCCGGCCGGGGAGATACGCAGTATTTT | CASSQDPTSGRGDTQYF
- | TRBD1 | TRBJ1-3 | TRBV5-1 | 14 | TGCGCCAGCAGCTTGGGGGACAGCCAGGACACCATATATTTT | CASSLGDSQDTIYF
- | - | TRBJ1-1 | TRBV5-4 | 13 | TGTGCCAGCAGGAGGGATGCGGTAACTGAAGCTTTCTTT | CASRRDAVTEAFF
few | - | TRBJ1-6 | TRBV9 | 18 | TGTGCCAGCTCCCCTCAGGGCCAGGCGAGCTCCTATAATTCACCCCTCCACTTT | CASSPQGQASSYNSPLHF
- | - | TRBJ1-5 | TRBV3-1/TRBV3-2 | 14 | TGTGCCAGCAGCCAAGTTTGGGCGAATCAGCCCCAGCATTTT | CASSQVWANQPQHF
- | TRBD1 | TRBJ1-1 | TRBV7-8 | 13 | TGTGCCAGCAGCTTAGGGGACAGACAAGAAGCTTTCTTT | CASSLGDRQEAFF
- | - | TRBJ2-6 | TRBV11-2 | 14 | TGTGCCAGCAGTAGTATATCTGGGGCCAACGTCCTGACTTTC | CASSSISGANVLTF
- | TRBD1 | TRBJ2-7 | TRBV15 | 14 | TGTGCCACCAGCAACCGGGACAGCTCCTACGAGCAGTACTTC | CATSNRDSSYEQYF
- | - | TRBJ1-2 | TRBV25-1 | 11 | TGTGCCAGCAGCGACATCCGGGGCTACACCTTC | CASSDIRGYTF
- | TRBD2 | TRBJ2-5 | TRBV5-8 | 18 | TGTGCCAGCAGCTTGTATGGTAGCGGGAGTTCGTTGTGGGAGACCCAGTACTTC | CASSLYGSGSSLWETQYF
- | - | TRBJ1-1 | TRBV18 | 15 | TGTGCCAGCTCACCAATAGGAGGGGCGAACACTGAAGCTTTCTTT | CASSPIGGANTEAFF
few | - | TRBJ2-6 | TRBV6-4 | 14 | TGTGCCAGCAGTACAGCCTCTGGGGCCAACGTCCTGACTTTC | CASSTASGANVLTF
- | - | TRBJ1-1 | TRBV7-9 | 18 | TGTGCCAGCAGCTTAGCGGGGTCGGCAGGGGCGATGAACACTGAAGCTTTCTTT | CASSLAGSAGAMNTEAFF
- | TRBD1 | TRBJ1-3 | TRBV4-2 | 14 | TGTGCCACCGCGACAGGGGAAGAAGGAAACACCATATATTTT | CATATGEEGNTIYF